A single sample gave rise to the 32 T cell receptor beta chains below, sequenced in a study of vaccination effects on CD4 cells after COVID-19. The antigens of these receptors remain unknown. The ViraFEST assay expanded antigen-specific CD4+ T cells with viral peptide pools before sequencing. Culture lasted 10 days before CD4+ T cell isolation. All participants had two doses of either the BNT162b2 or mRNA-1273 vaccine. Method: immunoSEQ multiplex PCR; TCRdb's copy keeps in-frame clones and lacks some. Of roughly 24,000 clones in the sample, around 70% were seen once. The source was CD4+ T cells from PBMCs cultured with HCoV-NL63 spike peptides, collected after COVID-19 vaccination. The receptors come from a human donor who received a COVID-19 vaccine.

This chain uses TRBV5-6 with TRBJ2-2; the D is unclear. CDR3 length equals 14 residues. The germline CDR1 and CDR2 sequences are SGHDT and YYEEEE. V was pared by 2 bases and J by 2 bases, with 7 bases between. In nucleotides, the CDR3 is TGTGCCAGCAGCTTATCCAGCAACACCGGGGAGCTGTTTTTT. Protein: CASSLSSNTGELFF.

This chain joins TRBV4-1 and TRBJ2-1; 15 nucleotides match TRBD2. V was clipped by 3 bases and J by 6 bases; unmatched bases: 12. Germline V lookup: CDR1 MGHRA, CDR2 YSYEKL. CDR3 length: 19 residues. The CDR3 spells CASSHVGLAGGLVVNEQFF. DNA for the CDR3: TGCGCCAGCAGCCATGTAGGACTAGCGGGGGGGCTTGTGGTCAATGAGCAGTTCTTC.

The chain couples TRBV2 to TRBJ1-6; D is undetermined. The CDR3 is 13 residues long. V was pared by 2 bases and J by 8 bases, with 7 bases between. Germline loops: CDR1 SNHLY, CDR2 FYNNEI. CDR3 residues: CASSEIEDSPLHF. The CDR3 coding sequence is TGTGCCAGCAGTGAAATTGAAGATTCACCCCTCCACTTT.

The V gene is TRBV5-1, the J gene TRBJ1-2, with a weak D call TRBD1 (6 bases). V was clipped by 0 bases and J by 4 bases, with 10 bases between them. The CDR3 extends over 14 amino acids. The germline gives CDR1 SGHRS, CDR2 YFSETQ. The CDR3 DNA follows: TGCGCCAGCAGCTTGGGGACAGTCCCCTATGGCTACACCTTC. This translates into CASSLGTVPYGYTF.

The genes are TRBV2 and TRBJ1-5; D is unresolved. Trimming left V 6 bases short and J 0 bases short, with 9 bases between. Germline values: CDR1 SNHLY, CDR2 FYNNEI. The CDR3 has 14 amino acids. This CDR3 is CASRGTYSNQPQHF. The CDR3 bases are TGTGCCAGCAGGGGAACTTATAGCAATCAGCCCCAGCATTTT.

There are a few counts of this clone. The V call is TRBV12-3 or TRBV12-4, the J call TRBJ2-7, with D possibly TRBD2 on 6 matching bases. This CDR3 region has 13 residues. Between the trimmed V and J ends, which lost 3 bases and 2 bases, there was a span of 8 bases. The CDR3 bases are TGTGCCAGCAGTTTCGGGACTGCCTACGAGCAGTACTTC. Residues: CASSFGTAYEQYF.

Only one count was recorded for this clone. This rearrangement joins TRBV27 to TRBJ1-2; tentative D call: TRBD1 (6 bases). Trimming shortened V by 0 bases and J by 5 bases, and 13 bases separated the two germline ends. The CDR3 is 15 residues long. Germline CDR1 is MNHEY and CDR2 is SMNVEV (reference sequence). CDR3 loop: CASSLSRTDLYGYTF. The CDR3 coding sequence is TGTGCCAGCAGTTTATCGAGGACAGATCTTTATGGCTACACCTTC.

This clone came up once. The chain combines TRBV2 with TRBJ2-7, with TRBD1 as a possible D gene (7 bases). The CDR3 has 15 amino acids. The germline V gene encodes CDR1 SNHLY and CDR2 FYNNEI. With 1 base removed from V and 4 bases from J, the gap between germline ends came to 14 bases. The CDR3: CASSEGQGGNYEQYF. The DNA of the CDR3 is TGTGCCAGCAGTGAAGGGCAGGGGGGAAATTACGAGCAGTACTTC.

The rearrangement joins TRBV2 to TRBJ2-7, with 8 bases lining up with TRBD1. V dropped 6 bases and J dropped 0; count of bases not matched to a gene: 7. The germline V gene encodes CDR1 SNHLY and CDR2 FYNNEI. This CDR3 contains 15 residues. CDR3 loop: CASREWTGFSYEQYF. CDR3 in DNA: TGTGCCAGCAGAGAGTGGACAGGGTTCTCCTACGAGCAGTACTTC.

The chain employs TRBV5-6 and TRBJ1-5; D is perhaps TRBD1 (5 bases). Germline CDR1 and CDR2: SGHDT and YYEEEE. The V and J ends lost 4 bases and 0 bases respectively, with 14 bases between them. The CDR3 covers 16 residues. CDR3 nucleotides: TGTGCCAGCAGCCGGCGGGGGGTAGCTAGCAATCAGCCCCAGCATTTT. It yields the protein CASSRRGVASNQPQHF.

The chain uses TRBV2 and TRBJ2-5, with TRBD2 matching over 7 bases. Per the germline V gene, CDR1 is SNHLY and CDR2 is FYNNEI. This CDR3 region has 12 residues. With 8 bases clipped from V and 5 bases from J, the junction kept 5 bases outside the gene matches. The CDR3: CASLPGGETQYF. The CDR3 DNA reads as TGTGCCAGCTTACCGGGGGGTGAGACCCAGTACTTC.

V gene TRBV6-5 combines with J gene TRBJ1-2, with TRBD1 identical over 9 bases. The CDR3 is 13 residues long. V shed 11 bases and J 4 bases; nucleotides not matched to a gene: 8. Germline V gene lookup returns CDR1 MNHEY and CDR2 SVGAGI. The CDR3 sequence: CARTRTGVYGYTF. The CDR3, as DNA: TGTGCCCGCACCAGGACAGGGGTCTATGGCTACACCTTC.

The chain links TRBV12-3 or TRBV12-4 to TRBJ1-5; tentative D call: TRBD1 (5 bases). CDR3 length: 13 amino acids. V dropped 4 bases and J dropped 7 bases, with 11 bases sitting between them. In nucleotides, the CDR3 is TGTGCCAGCAGTTCGACGGGGCTCCAGCCCCAGCATTTT. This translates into CASSSTGLQPQHF.

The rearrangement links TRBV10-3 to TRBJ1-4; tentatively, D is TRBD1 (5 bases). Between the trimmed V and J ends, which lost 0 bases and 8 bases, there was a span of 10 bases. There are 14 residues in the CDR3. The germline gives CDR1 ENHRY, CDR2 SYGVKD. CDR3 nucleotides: TGTGCCATCAGTGAGTCGCCGGGGGTCGAAAAACTGTTTTTT. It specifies CAISESPGVEKLFF.

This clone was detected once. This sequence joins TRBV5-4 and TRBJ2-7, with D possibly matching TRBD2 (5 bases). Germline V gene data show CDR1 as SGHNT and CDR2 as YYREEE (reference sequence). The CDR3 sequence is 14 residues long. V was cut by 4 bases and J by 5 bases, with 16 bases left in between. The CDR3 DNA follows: TGTGCCAGCAGCCCCAGGAGTCCCGGGAACGAGCAGTACTTC. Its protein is CASSPRSPGNEQYF.

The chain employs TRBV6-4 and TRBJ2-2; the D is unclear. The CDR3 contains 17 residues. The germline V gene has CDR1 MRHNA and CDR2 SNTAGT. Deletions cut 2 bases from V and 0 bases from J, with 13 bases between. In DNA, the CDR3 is TGTGCCAGCAGTGACCGTTCTGGCCCGCCGAACACCGGGGAGCTGTTTTTT. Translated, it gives CASSDRSGPPNTGELFF.

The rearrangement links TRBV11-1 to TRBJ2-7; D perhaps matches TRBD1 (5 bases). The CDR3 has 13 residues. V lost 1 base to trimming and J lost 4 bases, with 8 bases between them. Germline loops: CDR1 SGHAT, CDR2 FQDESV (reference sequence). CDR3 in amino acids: CASSLGQRYEQYF. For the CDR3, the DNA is TGTGCCAGCAGCTTAGGACAGAGATACGAGCAGTACTTC.

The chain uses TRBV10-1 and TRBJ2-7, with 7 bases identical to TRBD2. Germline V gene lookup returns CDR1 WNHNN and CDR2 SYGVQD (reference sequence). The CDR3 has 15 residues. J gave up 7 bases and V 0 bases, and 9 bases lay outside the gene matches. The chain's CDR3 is CASSESTPGRGEQYF. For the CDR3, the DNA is TGCGCCAGCAGTGAGTCGACGCCAGGGAGGGGAGAGCAGTACTTC.

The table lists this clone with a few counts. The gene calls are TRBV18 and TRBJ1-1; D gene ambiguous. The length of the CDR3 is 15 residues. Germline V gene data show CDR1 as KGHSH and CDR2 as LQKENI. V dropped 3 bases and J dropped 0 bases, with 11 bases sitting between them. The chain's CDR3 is CASSPLNKMNTEAFF. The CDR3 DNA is TGTGCCAGCTCACCTCTAAACAAAATGAACACTGAAGCTTTCTTT.

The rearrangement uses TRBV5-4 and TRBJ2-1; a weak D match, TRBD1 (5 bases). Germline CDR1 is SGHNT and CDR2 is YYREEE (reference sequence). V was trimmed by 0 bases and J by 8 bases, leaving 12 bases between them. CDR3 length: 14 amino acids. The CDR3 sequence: CASSLDSGYHEQFF. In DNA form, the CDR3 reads TGTGCCAGCAGCTTGGATTCAGGGTATCATGAGCAGTTCTTC. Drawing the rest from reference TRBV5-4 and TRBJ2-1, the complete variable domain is ETGVTQSPTHLIKTRGQQVTLRCSSQSGHNTVSWYQQALGQGPQFIFQYYREEENGRGNFPPRFSGLQFPNYSSELNVNALELDDSALYLCASSLDSGYHEQFFGPGTRLTVL.

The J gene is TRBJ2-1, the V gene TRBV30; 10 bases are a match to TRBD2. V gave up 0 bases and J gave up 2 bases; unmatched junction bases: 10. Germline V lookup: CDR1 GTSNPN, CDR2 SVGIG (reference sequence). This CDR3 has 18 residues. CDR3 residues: CAWSVARTSGYPYNEQFF. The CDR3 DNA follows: TGTGCCTGGAGTGTAGCCCGGACTAGCGGATATCCCTACAATGAGCAGTTCTTC.

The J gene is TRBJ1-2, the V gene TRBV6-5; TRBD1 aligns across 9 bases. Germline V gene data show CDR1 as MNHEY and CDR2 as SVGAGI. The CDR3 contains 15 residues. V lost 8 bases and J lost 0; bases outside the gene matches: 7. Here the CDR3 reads CASSTGGRTNYGYTF. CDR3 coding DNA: TGTGCCAGCTCGACAGGGGGGCGGACTAACTATGGCTACACCTTC.

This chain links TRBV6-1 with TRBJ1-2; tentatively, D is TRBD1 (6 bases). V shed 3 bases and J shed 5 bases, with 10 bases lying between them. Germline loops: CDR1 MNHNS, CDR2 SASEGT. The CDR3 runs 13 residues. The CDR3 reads CASSEGARYGYTF. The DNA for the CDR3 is TGTGCCAGCAGTGAGGGGGCGCGGTATGGCTACACCTTC.

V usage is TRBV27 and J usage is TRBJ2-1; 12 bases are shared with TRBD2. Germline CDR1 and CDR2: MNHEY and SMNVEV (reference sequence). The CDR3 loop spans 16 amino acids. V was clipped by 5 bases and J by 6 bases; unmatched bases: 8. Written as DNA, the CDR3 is TGTGCCAGCAGTACCCAGACTAGCGGGAGAATCAATGAGCAGTTCTTC. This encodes CASSTQTSGRINEQFF.

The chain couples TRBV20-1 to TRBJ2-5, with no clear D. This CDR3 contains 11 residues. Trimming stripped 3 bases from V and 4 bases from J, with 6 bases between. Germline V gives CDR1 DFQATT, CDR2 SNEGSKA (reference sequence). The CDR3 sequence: CSASRRETQYF. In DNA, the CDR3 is TGCAGTGCTAGCAGGCGAGAGACCCAGTACTTC.

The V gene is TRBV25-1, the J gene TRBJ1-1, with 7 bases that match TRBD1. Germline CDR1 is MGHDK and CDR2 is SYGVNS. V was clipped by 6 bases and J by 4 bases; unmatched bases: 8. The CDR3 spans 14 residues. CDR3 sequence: CASRAAGGATEAFF. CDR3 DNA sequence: TGTGCCAGCAGGGCAGCAGGGGGGGCCACTGAAGCTTTCTTT.

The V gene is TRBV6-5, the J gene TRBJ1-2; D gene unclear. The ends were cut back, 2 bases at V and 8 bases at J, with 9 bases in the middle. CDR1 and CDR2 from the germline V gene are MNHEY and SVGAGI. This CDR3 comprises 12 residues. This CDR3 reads CASSYIAGGYTF. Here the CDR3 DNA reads TGTGCCAGCAGTTACATCGCGGGCGGCTACACCTTC.

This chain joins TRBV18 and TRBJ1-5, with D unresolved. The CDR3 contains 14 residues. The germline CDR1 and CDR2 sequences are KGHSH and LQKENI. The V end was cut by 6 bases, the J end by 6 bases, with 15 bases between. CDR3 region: CASSIDRNLQPQHF. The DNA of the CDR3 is TGTGCCAGCTCCATCGATCGGAACCTTCAGCCCCAGCATTTT.

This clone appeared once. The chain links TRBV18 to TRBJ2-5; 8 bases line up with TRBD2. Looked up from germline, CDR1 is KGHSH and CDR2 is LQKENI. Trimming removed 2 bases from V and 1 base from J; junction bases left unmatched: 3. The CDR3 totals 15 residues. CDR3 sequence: CASSPIAGSQETQYF. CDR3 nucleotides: TGTGCCAGCTCACCAATAGCGGGGAGCCAAGAGACCCAGTACTTC.

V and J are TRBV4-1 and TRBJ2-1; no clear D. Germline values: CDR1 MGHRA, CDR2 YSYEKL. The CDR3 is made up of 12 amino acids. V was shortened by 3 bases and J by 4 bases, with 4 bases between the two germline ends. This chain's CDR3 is CASSHIYNEQFF. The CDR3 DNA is TGCGCCAGCAGCCATATATACAATGAGCAGTTCTTC.

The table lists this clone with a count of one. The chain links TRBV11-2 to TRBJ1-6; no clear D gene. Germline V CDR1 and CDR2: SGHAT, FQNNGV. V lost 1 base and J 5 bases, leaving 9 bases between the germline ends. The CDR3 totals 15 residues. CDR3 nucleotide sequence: TGTGCCAGCAGCTTAGGACGAGGTGATAATTCACCCCTCCACTTT. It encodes CASSLGRGDNSPLHF.

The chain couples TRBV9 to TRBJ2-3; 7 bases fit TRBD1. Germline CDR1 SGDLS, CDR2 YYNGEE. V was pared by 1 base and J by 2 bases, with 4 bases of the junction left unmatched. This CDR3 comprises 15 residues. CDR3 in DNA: TGTGCCAGCAGCGTATCGGGACAGCCCACAGATACGCAGTATTTT. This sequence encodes CASSVSGQPTDTQYF.